A selection of T cell receptor beta chains follows, all from one sample in a study of cytomegalovirus exposure and HLA in healthy donors. Sequencing was performed with immunoSEQ multiplex PCR; in TCRdb, only in-frame clones are kept and a portion is missing. The sample has around 53,000 clones. The sequencing input was PBMCs. The receptors shown here come from a man between 18 and 29 years old in good health and CMV-seropositive. The CDR3 runs from the conserved cysteine through the conserved F or W. Each record gives: D gene, V gene, J gene, CDR3 DNA, CDR3 protein. The D gene is left open where the match is weak.

>.|TRBV6-4|TRBJ1-2
TGTGCCAGCAGTCCCGCGATGGGGGGGGGCGCAGGCTACACCTTC
CASSPAMGGGAGYTF
>.|TRBV4-1|TRBJ2-7
TGCGCCAGCAGCCCCAGCGGGTCCTACGAGCAGTACTTC
CASSPSGSYEQYF
>.|TRBV6-1|TRBJ2-1
TGTGCCAGCAGTTACCCTAGTGAGCAGTTCTTC
CASSYPSEQFF
>.|TRBV5-6|TRBJ2-7
TGTGCCAGCAGCGTCGGGACACACTACGAGCAGTACTTC
CASSVGTHYEQYF
>.|TRBV25-1|TRBJ2-5
TGTGCCAGCAGGGGGGCGGGGGCCGGGGAGACCCAGTACTTC
CASRGAGAGETQYF
>.|TRBV28|TRBJ1-5
TGTGCCAGCAGTTCCCCCGCCTTAGTTTACAATCAGCCCCAGCATTTT
CASSSPALVYNQPQHF
>.|TRBV6-5|TRBJ2-7
TGTGCCAGCAGTTACCGGAGATCCTACGAGCAGTACTTC
CASSYRRSYEQYF
>TRBD2|TRBV6-1|TRBJ2-3
TGTGCCAGCAGTGAATTAGGGGTAGCGGGGGGGACTAGCACAGATACGCAGTATTTT
CASSELGVAGGTSTDTQYF
>.|TRBV5-1|TRBJ1-1
TGCGCCAGCAGCTTTCAGGCGAACACTGAAGCTTTCTTT
CASSFQANTEAFF
>.|TRBV19|TRBJ2-6
TGTGCCAGTAGTATAGGAAAAGCCTCTGGGGCCAACGTCCTGACTTTC
CASSIGKASGANVLTF
>TRBD1|TRBV2|TRBJ2-7
TGTGCCAGCTCCGACCTGGACAGGGGAGCCGAGCAGTACTTC
CASSDLDRGAEQYF